The next 27 T cell receptor beta chains were all read from a single sample in a study of T cell responses to AZD1222 COVID-19 vaccine. The repertoire was sequenced with immunoSEQ multiplex PCR; TCRdb's copy has only in-frame clones and lacks some. The sample lists under 150,000 clones; approximately 85% were seen once. Sequencing was performed on peripheral blood, taken 28 days after the second dose of the MenACWY control vaccine. The receptors shown here come from an adult who received the MenACWY meningococcal vaccine as a control.

The chain combines TRBV29-1 with TRBJ2-1, with D perhaps TRBD2 (5 bases). V was shortened by 4 bases and J by 4 bases, with 11 bases between the two germline ends. Germline V gene sequence: CDR1 SQVTM, CDR2 ANQGSEA. This CDR3 is built from 13 residues. CDR3 in DNA: TGCAGCGTTGGGCGGGCCATTTACAATGAGCAGTTCTTC. This encodes CSVGRAIYNEQFF.

The V gene is TRBV27, the J gene TRBJ2-7; the D gene could be TRBD1 or TRBD2 (5 bases each). CDR1 is MNHEY, CDR2 SMNVEV, per germline (reference sequence). With 5 bases removed from V and 5 bases from J, the gap between germline ends came to 16 bases. The CDR3 loop spans 14 amino acids. Here the CDR3 DNA reads TGTGCCAGCAGTCTTGGTTGGGACGGGAACGAGCAGTACTTC. Its protein is CASSLGWDGNEQYF.

V is TRBV19 and J is TRBJ1-1; D is unclear. The CDR3 has 13 amino acids. Trimming stripped 5 bases from V and 2 bases from J, with 9 bases between. CDR1 is LNHDA, CDR2 SQIVND, per germline (reference sequence). In nucleotides, the CDR3 is TGTGCCAGTAGTCCAGAGAGAAACACTGAAGCTTTCTTT. Protein: CASSPERNTEAFF.

This clone appeared a single time. The chain joins TRBV10-3 to TRBJ1-4; D is ambiguous. Trimming left V 4 bases short and J 7 bases short, with 13 bases between. Germline CDR1 reads ENHRY; CDR2 reads SYGVKD. This CDR3 has 14 amino acids. CDR3 region: CAISGAARGEKLFF. The CDR3 DNA follows: TGTGCCATCAGTGGGGCAGCCCGGGGTGAAAAACTGTTTTTT.

This rearrangement joins TRBV11-2 to TRBJ1-3; unclear D gene. Germline loops: CDR1 SGHAT, CDR2 FQNNGV. V was trimmed by 5 bases and J by 0 bases, leaving 11 bases between them. The CDR3 has 15 amino acids. For the CDR3, the DNA is TGTGCCAGCAGCATTGGACGGGACTCTGGAAACACCATATATTTT. Protein: CASSIGRDSGNTIYF.

This chain links TRBV7-8 with TRBJ2-7; no firm D call. This CDR3 region has 13 residues. In germline, CDR1 is SGHVS, CDR2 FQNEAQ. V lost 5 bases and J lost 6, with 14 bases in between. The CDR3, as DNA: TGTGCCAGCAGCACCGGGCCCCAACTCGAGCAGTACTTC. This codes for CASSTGPQLEQYF.

CDR3 amino acids: CASSLASLNTEAFF. CDR3 sequence (DNA): TGTGCCAGCAGCTTAGCATCCTTGAACACTGAAGCTTTCTTT. The chain combines TRBV5-4 with TRBJ1-1; no clear D gene. The germline V gene has CDR1 SGHNT and CDR2 YYREEE (reference sequence). Trimming shortened V by 2 bases and J by 0 bases, and 8 bases separated the two germline ends. The CDR3 is made up of 14 amino acids.

This clone showed up just a few times. The CDR3 sequence is CASRRYLSYNEQFF. The DNA for the CDR3 is TGTGCCAGCCGGCGCTATCTCTCCTACAATGAGCAGTTCTTC. The chain employs TRBV6-5 and TRBJ2-1, with D uncertain. Trimming took 8 bases from V and 0 from J, leaving 11 bases between them. Germline V gives CDR1 MNHEY, CDR2 SVGAGI. The CDR3 totals 14 residues.

The chain uses TRBV18 and TRBJ1-5; perhaps TRBD1 as D (6 bases). This CDR3 contains 14 residues. Germline CDR1 is KGHSH and CDR2 is LQKENI. Trimming pared 2 bases from V and 9 bases from J, leaving 14 bases between. The CDR3 region has the DNA TGTGCCAGCTCACCAACAGGGTACTTTCGGCCCCAGCATTTT. Amino acids: CASSPTGYFRPQHF. Complete variable domain (other parts from reference TRBV18 and TRBJ1-5): NAGVMQNPRHLVRRRGQEARLRCSPMKGHSHVYWYRQLPEEGLKFMVYLQKENIIDESGMPKERFSAEFPKEGPSILRIQQVVRGDSAAYFCASSPTGYFRPQHFGDGTRLSIL.

The chain carries TRBV19 and TRBJ1-5, with 7 bases identical to TRBD1. CDR1 and CDR2 (germline): LNHDA, SQIVND (reference sequence). Unmatched junction bases numbered 5, after V lost 6 bases and J lost 3 bases. This CDR3 is 14 amino acids long. The CDR3 reads CASRTQGVNQPQHF. The CDR3, as DNA: TGTGCCAGTAGGACCCAGGGGGTCAATCAGCCCCAGCATTTT.

This clone was found many times. The chain couples TRBV6-4 to TRBJ2-2; weak D call: TRBD2 (5 bases). The CDR3 is 17 amino acids. From germline, CDR1 is MRHNA and CDR2 SNTAGT. V lost 0 bases and J 5 bases, leaving 16 bases between the germline ends. The CDR3 sequence: CASSDSNLAGVTGELFF. The CDR3 coding sequence is TGTGCCAGCAGTGACTCGAACTTGGCGGGTGTTACCGGGGAGCTGTTTTTT.

This clone was recorded only once. The rearrangement joins TRBV12-2 to TRBJ1-1; TRBD1, the D gene given by the table, was not confirmed from the DNA. TRBV12-2 is a pseudogene. This CDR3 has 19 residues. DNA of the CDR3: TGTGCAAGTCGCTTAGCCTACCCTCGGGTGATAAGGGGGAACACTGAAGCTTTCTTT. Its protein product is CASRLAYPRVIRGNTEAFF.

The genes are TRBV1 and TRBJ1-5. TRBV1 is noted as a pseudogene. CDR3 length: 14 amino acids. CDR3 amino acids: CTTGSGSSNQPQHF. The CDR3 nucleotides read TGCACCACCGGTTCCGGCAGTAGCAATCAGCCCCAGCATTTT.

The rearrangement uses TRBV3-1 (or the pseudogene TRBV3-2) and TRBJ1-1, with D unresolved. Germline CDR1 and CDR2: LGHDT and YNNKEL (reference sequence). This CDR3 comprises 12 residues. Deletions cut 4 bases from V and 5 bases from J, with 8 bases between. In DNA form, the CDR3 reads TGTGCCAGCAGCCCCGGGGTGACTGAAGCTTTCTTT. Amino acid sequence: CASSPGVTEAFF.

The chain is built from TRBV7-6 and TRBJ1-3; weak D call: TRBD1 (5 bases). V shed 1 base and J shed 0 bases, with 13 bases lying between them. The CDR3 is 17 amino acids. The germline gives CDR1 SGHVS, CDR2 FNYEAQ. The CDR3 sequence is CASSLESRQSSGNTIYF. The CDR3 coding sequence is TGTGCCAGCAGCTTAGAATCGAGACAGTCCTCTGGAAACACCATATATTTT. Combining the CDR3 with reference TRBV7-6 and TRBJ1-3 gives the whole variable domain GAGVSQSPRYKVTKRGQDVALRCDPISGHVSLYWYRQALGQGPEFLTYFNYEAQQDKSGLPNDRFSAERPEGSISTLTIQRTEQRDSAMYRCASSLESRQSSGNTIYFGEGSWLTVV.

The CDR3 here is CASSDLIRGVNEQYV. CDR3 nucleotide sequence: TGTGCCAGCAGTGACCTGATCAGGGGCGTGAACGAGCAGTACGTC. This rearrangement joins TRBV28 to TRBJ2-7; tentative D call: TRBD1 (6 bases). The CDR3 spans 15 residues. Trimming stripped 5 bases from V and 5 bases from J, with 19 bases between. Germline lookup yields CDR1 MDHEN and CDR2 SYDVKM.

V and J are TRBV7-8 and TRBJ1-3, with D unresolved. Germline-derived CDR1 and CDR2 are SGHVS and FQNEAQ. This CDR3 contains 14 residues. V was trimmed by 1 base and J by 1 base, leaving 5 bases between them. CDR3 region: CASSLGRSGNTIYF. The CDR3 DNA reads TGTGCCAGCAGCTTAGGAAGGTCTGGAAACACCATATATTTT.

The chain couples TRBV12-5 to TRBJ2-3; D is perhaps TRBD2 (5 bases). The V gene lost 2 bases and the J gene lost 7 bases, with 16 bases spanning the gap. The CDR3 extends over 15 amino acids. The germline gives CDR1 LGHNT, CDR2 FRNRAP. CDR3: CASGLFHGERNTQYF. CDR3 sequence (DNA): TGTGCTAGTGGTTTGTTTCACGGGGAGAGAAATACGCAGTATTTT.

The chain is built from TRBV9 and TRBJ1-3, with no clear D. Germline CDR1 SGDLS, CDR2 YYNGEE. Between the trimmed V and J ends, which lost 2 bases and 0 bases, there was a span of 15 bases. The CDR3 sequence is 17 residues long. CDR3 sequence (DNA): TGTGCCAGCAGCGTCAGACGAGAGGCGTACTCTGGAAACACCATATATTTT. It specifies CASSVRREAYSGNTIYF.

This clone was picked up one time. The V and J genes are TRBV4-1 and TRBJ2-7; D might be TRBD1 (5 bases). Germline lookup yields CDR1 MGHRA and CDR2 YSYEKL. Trimming stripped 3 bases from V and 2 bases from J, with 11 bases between. This CDR3 spans 14 amino acids. CDR3 in amino acids: CASSHLLGPYEQYV. Here the CDR3 DNA reads TGCGCCAGCAGCCACCTACTGGGGCCCTACGAGCAGTACGTC.

The genes are TRBV7-8 and TRBJ1-5; D possibly corresponds to TRBD1 (5 bases). This CDR3 contains 15 residues. V dropped 5 bases and J dropped 5 bases, with 16 bases sitting between them. CDR1 is SGHVS, CDR2 FQNEAQ, per germline. The CDR3 DNA reads TGTGCCAGCAGCCCCACAGGAGGCGGTTATCAGCCCCAGCATTTT. This translates into CASSPTGGGYQPQHF.

V is TRBV2 and J is TRBJ1-1; D is ambiguous. Germline V gene sequence: CDR1 SNHLY, CDR2 FYNNEI. This CDR3 is 16 amino acids long. Trimming removed 7 bases at V and 0 bases at J, with 18 bases between. In nucleotides, the CDR3 is TGTGCCAGCACCCCCTTCGGCGCTCTATTGAACACTGAAGCTTTCTTT. Translated: CASTPFGALLNTEAFF. Based on the CDR3 plus reference TRBV2 and TRBJ1-1, the full variable domain is EPEVTQTPSHQVTQMGQEVILRCVPISNHLYFYWYRQILGQKVEFLVSFYNNEISEKSEIFDDQFSVERPDGSNFTLKIRSTKLEDSAMYFCASTPFGALLNTEAFFGQGTRLTVV.

This chain joins TRBV29-1 and TRBJ2-5; D is perhaps TRBD2 (6 bases). This CDR3 has 11 amino acids. With 7 bases removed from V and 5 bases from J, the gap between germline ends came to 11 bases. Germline CDR1 and CDR2: SQVTM and ANQGSEA. CDR3 bases: TGCAGCGCGGGAGAAAGGGAGACCCAGTACTTC. Its translation: CSAGERETQYF. Supplemented by reference TRBV29-1 and TRBJ2-5, the full variable domain reads SAVISQKPSRDICQRGTSLTIQCQVDSQVTMMFWYRQQPGQSLTLIATANQGSEATYESGFVIDKFPISRPNLTFSTLTVSNMSPEDSSIYLCSAGERETQYFGPGTRLLVL.

The rearrangement joins TRBV11-3 to TRBJ1-4; 7 positions agree with TRBD1. The CDR3 spans 15 residues. Trimming took 5 bases from V and 0 from J; bases not matched to a gene: 3. The germline V gene has CDR1 SGHNT and CDR2 YENEEA. The DNA of the CDR3 is TGTGCCAGCAGCCTCGGGACAGCAACTAATGAAAAACTGTTTTTT. Translating it yields CASSLGTATNEKLFF.

The CDR3 DNA is TGTGCCAGCAGTTCCTCGATTTGGGACAGGGATGGCTATGGCTACACCTTC. This translates into CASSSSIWDRDGYGYTF. This chain joins TRBV28 and TRBJ1-2, with TRBD1 identical over 9 bases. From germline, CDR1 is MDHEN and CDR2 SYDVKM. The CDR3 loop spans 17 amino acids. Trimming took 4 bases from V and 4 from J; bases not matched to a gene: 13.

The gene calls are TRBV4-1 and TRBJ2-7; 11 bases are shared with TRBD2. Germline trimming cut 3 bases from V and 3 bases from J; bases unmatched to any gene: 10. The CDR3 sequence is 17 residues long. Germline CDR1 and CDR2: MGHRA and YSYEKL. CDR3 in amino acids: CASSQGHIAGGIYEQYF. Written as DNA, the CDR3 is TGCGCCAGCAGCCAGGGCCATATAGCGGGAGGGATCTACGAGCAGTACTTC.

The chain carries TRBV5-1 and TRBJ1-2, with D perhaps matching TRBD1 (5 bases). Trimming left V 3 bases short and J 1 base short, with 10 bases between. CDR1 and CDR2 (germline): SGHRS, YFSETQ. The CDR3 is 14 residues long. CDR3 DNA: TGCGCCAGCAGCTCCGACAGCCTTAACTATGGCTACACCTTC. It codes for CASSSDSLNYGYTF.